One and the same sample provided the 18 T cell receptor beta chains below, sequenced in a study of regulatory T cells in long-lasting Graves disease. The time point here: persistent/refractory GD, antithyroid drugs over 5 years with positive TRAb. With RNA extracted from PBMCs as input, the TCR library was made. Libraries of TCR beta came from iRepertoire HTBI primers plus Arm-PCR of CDR3 regions. MiXCR, run by TCRdb on the multiplex PCR reads, gives a single entry per CDR3 protein. This table has approximately 360,000 distinct CDR3 sequences, more than 20% appearing once. The specimen comprised peripheral blood mononuclear cells (PBMCs), sampled when the disease was refractory, from a patient treated with antithyroid drugs. The receptor set was obtained from a middle-aged woman with Graves disease.

The CDR3 is CASSYSLLSGNTIYF. The DNA for the CDR3 is TGTGCCAGCAGTTACTCGTTACTCTCTGGAAACACCATATATTTT. The chain joins TRBV6-2 or TRBV6-3 to TRBJ1-3, with D unresolved. Germline lookup yields CDR1 MNHEY and CDR2 SVGEGT. With 0 bases removed from V and 0 bases from J, the gap between germline ends came to 6 bases. This CDR3 is 15 amino acids long.

This chain joins TRBV6-1 and TRBJ2-7; perhaps TRBD2 as D (6 bases). This CDR3 is 15 amino acids long. The V and J ends lost 5 bases and 4 bases respectively, with 18 bases between them. Germline V gene sequence: CDR1 MNHNS, CDR2 SASEGT. The CDR3 DNA reads as TGTGCCAGCAGTCGACTAGTGGGAGCCTCTTACGAGCAGTACTTC. The encoded protein is CASSRLVGASYEQYF.

The chain is built from TRBV18 and TRBJ1-2; possible D gene TRBD1, 5 bases. CDR1 and CDR2 from the germline V gene are KGHSH and LQKENI. Between the trimmed V and J ends, which lost 3 bases and 4 bases, there was a span of 12 bases. The CDR3 is 14 amino acids. The CDR3 nucleotides are TGTGCCAGCTCACCTAGACAGTCCCGCTATGGCTACACCTTC. Protein product: CASSPRQSRYGYTF.

V gene TRBV9 combines with J gene TRBJ1-5; D may be TRBD1 (6 bases). CDR3 length: 15 residues. The germline V gene has CDR1 SGDLS and CDR2 YYNGEE. V lost 3 bases to trimming and J lost 7 bases, with 17 bases between them. CDR3 protein: CASSADQGSGQPQHF. CDR3 nucleotides: TGTGCCAGCAGCGCCGATCAGGGGTCGGGACAGCCCCAGCATTTT.

This clonotype has a count of ten or more. The chain uses TRBV2 and TRBJ1-2, with D unclear. The CDR3 is made up of 11 amino acids. V was cut by 6 bases and J by 5 bases, with 7 bases left in between. Per germline, CDR1 SNHLY and CDR2 FYNNEI. The CDR3 DNA reads TGTGCCAGCAGGACCCAATATGGCTACACCTTC. This codes for CASRTQYGYTF.

Concerning this clonotype: Since the CDR3 does not end with the conserved phenylalanine or tryptophan, this likely comes from a read error. Written as DNA, the CDR3 is TGTGCCAGCAGCAAGGGCCCCTCTGGAAACACCATATATCTT. Its translation is CASSKGPSGNTIYL. V usage is TRBV7-2 and J usage is TRBJ1-3; no reliable D call. Trimming stripped 5 bases from V and 0 bases from J, with 8 bases between. CDR1 and CDR2 from the germline V gene are SGHTA and FQGNSA. CDR3 size: 14 residues.

The chain has TRBV18 and TRBJ2-7; 7 positions match TRBD1. V trimming: 0 bases; J trimming: 3 bases; junction bases outside the gene matches: 2. Germline V gives CDR1 KGHSH, CDR2 LQKENI. The CDR3 spans 14 residues. The CDR3 sequence: CASSPPAGGYEQYF. DNA of the CDR3: TGTGCCAGCTCACCACCGGCAGGGGGCTACGAGCAGTACTTC. Combining the CDR3 with reference TRBV18 and TRBJ2-7 gives the whole variable domain NAGVMQNPRHLVRRRGQEARLRCSPMKGHSHVYWYRQLPEEGLKFMVYLQKENIIDESGMPKERFSAEFPKEGPSILRIQQVVRGDSAAYFCASSPPAGGYEQYFGPGTRLTVT.

This rearrangement joins TRBV11-3 to TRBJ2-3, with a tentative D call TRBD2 (5 bases). The CDR3 runs 16 residues. V shed 1 base and J shed 2 bases, with 13 bases lying between them. CDR1 and CDR2 from the germline V gene are SGHNT and YENEEA. The CDR3 DNA reads TGTGCCAGCAGCTTAGGGGCTAGCTCTAACACAGATACGCAGTATTTT. This translates into CASSLGASSNTDTQYF.

V usage is TRBV6-2 or TRBV6-3 and J usage is TRBJ2-1; D is uncertain. Deletions cut 0 bases from V and 5 bases from J, with 17 bases between. This CDR3 has 17 amino acids. The V gene's germline CDR1 is MNHEY and CDR2 SVGEGT. As DNA, the CDR3 is TGTGCCAGCAGTTACTCTTCCTTCGGGTGGCCAAACAATGAGCAGTTCTTC. As protein: CASSYSSFGWPNNEQFF.

As regards this clonotype: Germline is not matched at one junction end, which may reflect a read error. The chain joins TRBV19 to TRBJ1-5, with 10 bases aligning to TRBD1. This CDR3 spans 16 amino acids. Germline V gene data show CDR1 as LNHDA and CDR2 as SQIVND (reference sequence). This CDR3 is CACSILGTGVVQPQHF. As DNA, the CDR3 is TGTGCCTGTAGTATACTGGGGACAGGGGTAGTTCAGCCCCAGCATTTT.

The chain recombines TRBV7-3 with TRBJ2-5, with D perhaps given as TRBD1 or TRBD2 (5 bases each). This CDR3 is 14 amino acids long. The V and J ends lost 5 bases and 1 base respectively, with 11 bases between them. The V gene's germline CDR1 is SGHTA and CDR2 FQGTGA. CDR3 sequence: CASSPTGAQETQYF. CDR3 sequence (DNA): TGTGCCAGCAGCCCGACCGGGGCCCAAGAGACCCAGTACTTC.

In its sample, this clonotype was seen many times. The chain uses TRBV28 and TRBJ1-1; D may be TRBD1 (6 bases). Germline assignment: CDR1 MDHEN and CDR2 SYDVKM. V gave up 5 bases and J gave up 5 bases, with 15 bases separating them. The CDR3 sequence is 14 residues long. Written as DNA, the CDR3 is TGTGCCAGCAGTAAATACAGGGAAGAGACTGAAGCTTTCTTT. Encoded protein: CASSKYREETEAFF.

At least ten counts were recorded for this clonotype. The rearrangement uses TRBV28 and TRBJ1-5; D may be TRBD1 (6 bases). Germline values: CDR1 MDHEN, CDR2 SYDVKM. This CDR3 is 15 amino acids long. Trimming cost V 2 bases and J 3 bases, with 11 bases left between them. The CDR3 region is CASSLRGQINQPQHF. CDR3 nucleotides: TGTGCCAGCAGTTTAAGAGGACAGATCAATCAGCCCCAGCATTTT.

The J gene is TRBJ2-1, the V gene TRBV6-9, with 8 bases matching TRBD2. The CDR3 spans 15 residues. V lost 3 bases, J lost 2 bases, and 3 bases stayed unmatched. Germline CDR1 and CDR2: MNHGY and SVAAGI. As DNA, the CDR3 is TGTGCCAGCAGTTACGGGGGGGGAACCTACAATGAGCAGTTCTTC. Residues: CASSYGGGTYNEQFF.

V usage is TRBV14 and J usage is TRBJ2-7, with TRBD2 identical over 7 bases. Trimming removed 4 bases from V and 2 bases from J; junction bases left unmatched: 8. The CDR3 covers 15 residues. Germline CDR1 is SGHDN and CDR2 is FVKESK. The CDR3 region has the DNA TGTGCCAGCAGCCCTCTTGGGCGGGGGACCTACGAGCAGTACTTC. Its protein product is CASSPLGRGTYEQYF.

Many counts were recorded for this clonotype. The chain has TRBV6-2 or TRBV6-3 and TRBJ1-5; D uncertain. Trimming pared 2 bases from V and 3 bases from J, leaving 5 bases between. The CDR3 sequence is 13 residues long. Per germline, CDR1 MNHEY and CDR2 SVGEGT. CDR3 residues: CASSYAYNQPQHF. In nucleotides, the CDR3 is TGTGCCAGCAGTTACGCTTACAATCAGCCCCAGCATTTT.

A remark on this clonotype: This may arise from a read error, as a much more abundant clone is one base away. The genes are TRBV7-2 and TRBJ2-5; TRBD2 matches at 10 bases. CDR3 length: 14 amino acids. Germline V lookup: CDR1 SGHTA, CDR2 FQGNSA. The CDR3 loop reads CPSSLGLAKETQYF. CDR3 sequence (DNA): TGTCCCAGCAGCTTGGGACTAGCGAAAGAGACCCAGTACTTC.

The chain couples TRBV9 to TRBJ2-2; D possibly corresponds to TRBD2 (6 bases). The ends were cut back, 0 bases at V and 4 bases at J, with 7 bases in the middle. There are 14 residues in the CDR3. Germline V gene sequence: CDR1 SGDLS, CDR2 YYNGEE. The CDR3 here is CASSVGDSTGELFF. CDR3 in DNA: TGTGCCAGCAGCGTAGGGGACTCCACCGGGGAGCTGTTTTTT. Drawing the rest from reference TRBV9 and TRBJ2-2, the complete variable domain is DSGVTQTPKHLITATGQRVTLRCSPRSGDLSVYWYQQSLDQGLQFLIQYYNGEERAKGNILERFSAQQFPDLHSELNLSSLELGDSALYFCASSVGDSTGELFFGEGSRLTVL.